This TCR beta chain was found in a study of technical replicates of blood from several donors. Trimming cost V 0 bases and J 2 bases, with 7 bases left between them. The V gene's germline CDR1 is SGHTA and CDR2 FQGNSA. The CDR3 spans 14 residues. Repertoires were generated with immunoSEQ multiplex PCR, while TCRdb's copy carries only in-frame clones and drops some. Counted here are around 61,000 clones, approximately 83% occurring once; the ten biggest clones make up about 5%. The rearrangement joins TRBV7-2 to TRBJ2-5, with D perhaps matching TRBD1 (6 bases). Sequenced material: PBMCs. The receptor comes from a human donor in good health. Some clones in this sample may be carry-over from other donors' samples. Written as DNA, the CDR3 is TGTGCCAGCAGCTTAGCGGGGGCTCAAGAGACCCAGTACTTC. Translating gives CASSLAGAQETQYF. Drawing the rest from reference TRBV7-2 and TRBJ2-5, the complete variable domain is GAGVSQSPSNKVTEKGKDVELRCDPISGHTALYWYRQSLGQGLEFLIYFQGNSAPDKSGLPSDRFSAERTGGSVSTLTIQRTQQEDSAVYLCASSLAGAQETQYFGPGTRLLVL.